This is a list of T cell receptor beta chains from one sample in a study of blood T cell repertoires in COVID-19. Sequencing was performed with immunoSEQ multiplex PCR; in TCRdb, only in-frame clones are kept and a portion is missing. The sample includes about 390,000 clones, roughly 86% of them seen just once. Material: peripheral blood. The receptors shown here come from a woman aged 55 to 70 with COVID-19, enrolled during active disease. The CDR3 runs from the conserved cysteine through the conserved F or W. Fields, in order: clone size, J gene, V gene, CDR3 length, D gene, CDR3 protein, CDR3 DNA. D genes are given only for firm matches. Clone size appears in some rows only: once, few, many, or a class for an expanded clone.

abundance: -
j_gene: TRBJ2-1
v_gene: TRBV5-1
len: 14
d_gene: TRBD2
CDR3aa: CASTRGLEIDEQFF
CDR3nt: TGCGCCAGCACCCGGGGACTAGAGATCGATGAGCAGTTCTTC

abundance: -
j_gene: TRBJ1-6
v_gene: TRBV3-1/TRBV3-2
len: 15
d_gene: TRBD1
CDR3aa: CASSTGDSYNSPLHF
CDR3nt: TGTGCCAGCAGTACAGGGGACTCGTATAATTCACCCCTCCACTTT

abundance: once
j_gene: TRBJ2-7
v_gene: TRBV12-3/TRBV12-4
len: 13
d_gene: TRBD1
CDR3aa: CASSQGTGYEQYF
CDR3nt: TGTGCCAGCAGTCAAGGGACAGGCTACGAGCAGTACTTC

abundance: -
j_gene: TRBJ2-1
v_gene: TRBV6-1
len: 16
d_gene: TRBD2
CDR3aa: CASSDLTSGGRNEQFF
CDR3nt: TGTGCCAGCAGTGACCTAACTAGCGGGGGGAGAAATGAGCAGTTCTTC

abundance: -
j_gene: TRBJ2-3
v_gene: TRBV27
len: 16
d_gene: TRBD1
CDR3aa: CASSPRPGQGTDTQYF
CDR3nt: TGTGCCAGCAGTCCAAGGCCGGGACAGGGCACAGATACGCAGTATTTT

abundance: -
j_gene: TRBJ2-3
v_gene: TRBV4-2
len: 19
d_gene: TRBD2
CDR3aa: CASSQHGTSGGVSTDTQYF
CDR3nt: TGTGCCAGCAGCCAACATGGGACTAGCGGGGGGGTTTCCACAGATACGCAGTATTTT

abundance: -
j_gene: TRBJ1-2
v_gene: TRBV4-1
len: 14
d_gene: -
CDR3aa: CASSQDTRPRGYTF
CDR3nt: TGCGCCAGCAGCCAAGATACGAGGCCTCGTGGCTACACCTTC

abundance: -
j_gene: TRBJ2-3
v_gene: TRBV28
len: 12
d_gene: -
CDR3aa: CASSGGWRGQYF
CDR3nt: TGTGCCAGCAGCGGGGGTTGGAGGGGGCAGTATTTT

abundance: -
j_gene: TRBJ1-6
v_gene: TRBV5-4
len: 15
d_gene: TRBD1
CDR3aa: CASSGGTGNNSPLHF
CDR3nt: TGTGCCAGCAGCGGCGGGACAGGCAACAATTCACCCCTCCACTTT

abundance: -
j_gene: TRBJ1-2
v_gene: TRBV19
len: 14
d_gene: TRBD1
CDR3aa: CASSIGRGFYGYTF
CDR3nt: TGTGCCAGTAGTATTGGCAGGGGGTTCTATGGCTACACCTTC